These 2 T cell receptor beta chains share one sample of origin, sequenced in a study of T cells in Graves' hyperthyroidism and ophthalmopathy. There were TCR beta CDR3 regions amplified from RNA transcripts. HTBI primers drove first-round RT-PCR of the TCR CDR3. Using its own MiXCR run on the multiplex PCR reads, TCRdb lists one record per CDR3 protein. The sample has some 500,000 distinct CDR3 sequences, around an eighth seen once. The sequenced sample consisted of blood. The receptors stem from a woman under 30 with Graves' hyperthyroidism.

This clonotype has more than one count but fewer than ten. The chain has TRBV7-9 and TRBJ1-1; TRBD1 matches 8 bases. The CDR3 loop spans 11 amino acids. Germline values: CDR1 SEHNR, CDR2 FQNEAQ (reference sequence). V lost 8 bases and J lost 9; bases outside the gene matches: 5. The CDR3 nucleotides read TGTGCCAGCGACTCAGGGGGCAAAGCTTTCTTT. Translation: CASDSGGKAFF.

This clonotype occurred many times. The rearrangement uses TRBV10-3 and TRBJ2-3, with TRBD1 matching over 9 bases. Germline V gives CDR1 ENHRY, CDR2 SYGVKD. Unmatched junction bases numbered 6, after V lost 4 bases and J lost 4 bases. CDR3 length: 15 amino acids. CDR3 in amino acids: CAISGDRGFSDTQYF. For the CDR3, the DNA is TGTGCCATCAGTGGAGACAGGGGGTTTTCAGATACGCAGTATTTT.